The 21 T cell receptor beta chains below were found in one sample sequenced in a study of regulatory T cells in long-lasting Graves disease. Arm-PCR with iRepertoire HTBI primers amplified the CDR3 regions for these TCR beta libraries. TCRdb passed the multiplex PCR reads through MiXCR, listing each CDR3 protein once. The sample holds a few hundred thousand distinct CDR3 sequences; around 18% are singletons and the top ten take around 15%. Described time point: newly diagnosed GD, antithyroid drugs for less than 3 months. PBMC RNA was the source of the TCR library. These data also formed part of another study, on T cells in Graves' hyperthyroidism and ophthalmopathy.

The sequencing here drew on peripheral blood mononuclear cells (PBMCs), taken at new diagnosis, from a patient treated with antithyroid drugs. The receptors stem from a young woman with Graves disease.

To note about this clonotype: Its ends do not fully match the called genes, so a read error is possible. J is TRBJ1-3 and V is TRBV5-1, with D hard to call. CDR3 size: 13 residues. Germline V CDR1 and CDR2: SGHRS, YFSETQ. The CDR3 sequence is CATRPYSGNTIYF. CDR3 nucleotides: TGTGCCACACGGCCCTACTCTGGAAACACCATATATTTT.

This clonotype has a count of ten or more. J is TRBJ1-2 and V is TRBV7-9; 7 bases fit TRBD1. The J segment lost 1 base and the V segment lost 5 bases, leaving 7 bases of the junction unmatched. Per the germline V gene, CDR1 is SEHNR and CDR2 is FQNEAQ (reference sequence). The CDR3 has 15 residues. This CDR3 reads CASSIFRDSNYGYTF. The CDR3 region has the DNA TGTGCCAGCAGCATTTTCCGGGACAGTAACTATGGCTACACCTTC.

This clonotype was found a few times. The V and J genes are TRBV6-2 or TRBV6-3 and TRBJ2-6, with a weak D call TRBD2 (6 bases). Germline V CDR1 and CDR2: MNHEY, SVGEGT. Trimming removed 6 bases from V and 0 bases from J, with 15 bases in between. CDR3 length: 17 residues. CDR3 nucleotide sequence: TGTGCCAGCAGCCGACTAGGGAAAAGCTCTGGGGCCAACGTCCTGACTTTC. Amino acids: CASSRLGKSSGANVLTF.

This clonotype was recorded only once. The V and J genes are TRBV20-1 and TRBJ2-3, with D tentatively TRBD2 (5 bases). Germline loops: CDR1 DFQATT, CDR2 SNEGSKA (reference sequence). V dropped 5 bases and J dropped 2 bases, with 11 bases sitting between them. CDR3 length equals 13 residues. CDR3 bases: TGCAGTGCTGACCGTGACTACACAGATACGCAGTATTTT. It is translated as CSADRDYTDTQYF.

At least ten counts were recorded for this clonotype. V gene TRBV27 combines with J gene TRBJ1-2; 7 nucleotides match TRBD1. Germline lookup yields CDR1 MNHEY and CDR2 SMNVEV (reference sequence). The CDR3 covers 17 residues. Germline trimming cut 5 bases from V and 3 bases from J; bases unmatched to any gene: 15. CDR3 in DNA: TGTGCCAGCAGTCCCTCCCCGACAGGGTTAGGGTACTATGGCTACACCTTC. It codes for CASSPSPTGLGYYGYTF.

The V call is TRBV20-1, the J call TRBJ2-1, with a weak D call TRBD2 (7 bases). Deletions cut 3 bases from V and 10 bases from J, with 22 bases between. This CDR3 spans 15 amino acids. CDR1 and CDR2 (germline): DFQATT, SNEGSKA (reference sequence). CDR3 sequence reads: CSARDRAGFDYEQFF. The CDR3 DNA sequence: TGCAGTGCTAGGGACAGAGCGGGGTTCGACTACGAGCAGTTCTTC.

The rearrangement links TRBV5-8 to TRBJ1-2; TRBD1 agrees at 9 bases. CDR1 is SGHTS, CDR2 YDEGEE, per germline. There are 16 residues in the CDR3. V shed 4 bases, J shed 4 bases, and the junction held 11 bases outside the gene matches. The CDR3 reads CASSKTGTGSTYGYTF. DNA for the CDR3: TGTGCCAGCAGCAAAACCGGGACAGGGAGCACCTATGGCTACACCTTC.

With regard to this clonotype: A read error is the likely source, as a far larger clone sits one nucleotide away. The genes are TRBV12-3 or TRBV12-4 and TRBJ2-7, with 12 bases that match TRBD2. The CDR3 runs 17 residues. The CDR3 is CASSPWTSGADLYEQCF. CDR3 sequence (DNA): TGTGCCAGCAGCCCATGGACTAGCGGGGCTGATCTGTACGAGCAGTGCTTC.

This clonotype was seen at least ten times. The rearrangement uses TRBV28 and TRBJ2-7, with TRBD1 as a possible D gene (6 bases). The CDR3 spans 13 residues. Trimming took 6 bases from V and 1 from J, leaving 10 bases between them. Germline CDR1 MDHEN, CDR2 SYDVKM. The CDR3 protein is CASSRGRSYEQYF. As DNA, the CDR3 is TGTGCCAGCAGCAGGGGACGGTCCTACGAGCAGTACTTC.

This clonotype was recorded at least ten times. The chain is built from TRBV27 and TRBJ1-1, with TRBD1 matching 9 bases. Germline V lookup: CDR1 MNHEY, CDR2 SMNVEV (reference sequence). The V and J ends lost 0 bases and 8 bases, in that order; junction bases with no gene match: 4. The CDR3 consists of 14 residues. CDR3: CASSLSGTGIEAFF. The DNA for the CDR3 is TGTGCCAGCAGTTTATCCGGGACAGGGATCGAAGCTTTCTTT.

In its sample, this clonotype was seen many times. This sequence joins TRBV10-3 and TRBJ2-7; 15 bases fit TRBD2. V lost 2 bases to trimming and J lost 4 bases; unmatched junction nucleotides: 0. Germline V gene lookup returns CDR1 ENHRY and CDR2 SYGVKD. CDR3 length: 15 amino acids. This CDR3 reads CAISEGTSGGYEQYF. In DNA, the CDR3 is TGTGCCATCAGTGAGGGGACTAGCGGGGGGTACGAGCAGTACTTC.

This clonotype was counted a few times. A read error may explain this, as a much larger clone is one base away. The CDR3 ends on some other residue instead of the conserved phenylalanine or tryptophan, so this is likely a read error. The rearrangement joins TRBV18 to TRBJ1-5; D unclear. The V end lost 2 bases, the J end lost 2 bases, and 7 bases lay between the germline ends. The germline V gene encodes CDR1 KGHSH and CDR2 LQKENI. The length of the CDR3 is 14 residues. The CDR3 is CASSPNTGNQPQHS. Written as DNA, the CDR3 is TGTGCCAGCTCACCAAATACAGGCAATCAGCCCCAGCATTCT.

This clonotype was counted at least ten times. This chain joins TRBV7-2 and TRBJ2-5; a weak D match, TRBD2 (5 bases). CDR3 length: 14 residues. Trimming stripped 5 bases from V and 1 base from J, with 11 bases between. Germline values: CDR1 SGHTA, CDR2 FQGNSA. The CDR3 loop reads CASSPPGSQETQYF. The CDR3 region has the DNA TGTGCCAGCAGCCCGCCGGGATCCCAAGAGACCCAGTACTTC.

This clonotype was observed many times. This rearrangement joins TRBV15 to TRBJ1-1; no clear D gene. Looked up from germline, CDR1 is LNHNV and CDR2 is YYDKDF (reference sequence). The CDR3 covers 16 residues. V gave up 0 bases and J gave up 2 bases, with 13 bases separating them. Here the CDR3 reads CATSRDEVWFNTEAFF. Here the CDR3 DNA reads TGTGCCACCAGCAGAGATGAGGTATGGTTTAACACTGAAGCTTTCTTT.

This chain uses TRBV14 with TRBJ2-3; possibly TRBD1 for D (5 bases). V was pared by 2 bases and J by 10 bases, with 10 bases between. The CDR3 has 12 residues. The germline gives CDR1 SGHDN, CDR2 FVKESK. CDR3 sequence: CASSQIGVAQYF. In DNA, the CDR3 is TGTGCCAGCAGCCAAATAGGGGTTGCGCAGTATTTT.

This clonotype was detected ten times or more. This chain connects TRBV5-6 to TRBJ2-5; no clear D. The CDR3 extends over 14 amino acids. V dropped 4 bases and J dropped 7 bases, with 17 bases sitting between them. The germline V gene encodes CDR1 SGHDT and CDR2 YYEEEE. Here the CDR3 reads CASSRPFKSVTQYF. For the CDR3, the DNA is TGTGCCAGCAGCCGCCCGTTCAAGTCGGTGACCCAGTACTTC. The full variable domain, its missing parts supplied by reference TRBV5-6 and TRBJ2-5, is DAGVTQSPTHLIKTRGQQVTLRCSPKSGHDTVSWYQQALGQGPQFIFQYYEEEERQRGNFPDRFSGHQFPNYSSELNVNALLLGDSALYLCASSRPFKSVTQYFGPGTRLLVL.

Turning to this clonotype: With a much larger clone just one base away, this may be a read error. V is TRBV24-1 and J is TRBJ1-2, with TRBD1 identical over 9 bases. There are 12 residues in the CDR3. The germline V gene encodes CDR1 KGHDR and CDR2 SFDVKD. Trimming took 11 bases from V and 6 from J; bases not matched to a gene: 6. The CDR3 nucleotides read TGTGCCATCGGGACAGGGAACCATGGCTACACCTTC. Protein: CAIGTGNHGYTF.

This clonotype was recorded a few times. The chain has TRBV5-1 and TRBJ2-7; TRBD1 matches at 8 bases. This CDR3 is 15 amino acids long. In germline, CDR1 is SGHRS, CDR2 YFSETQ. Trimming took 1 base from V and 5 from J; bases not matched to a gene: 8. CDR3 sequence reads: CASSLIQGAGDEQYF. CDR3 DNA sequence: TGCGCCAGCAGCTTGATTCAGGGGGCCGGGGACGAGCAGTACTTC. Supplemented by reference TRBV5-1 and TRBJ2-7, the full variable domain reads KAGVTQTPRYLIKTRGQQVTLSCSPISGHRSVSWYQQTPGQGLQFLFEYFSETQRNKGNFPGRFSGRQFSNSRSEMNVSTLELGDSALYLCASSLIQGAGDEQYFGPGTRLTVT.

This clonotype was observed at least ten times. The chain recombines TRBV18 with TRBJ1-2; no clear D gene. Per the germline V gene, CDR1 is KGHSH and CDR2 is LQKENI. V was cut by 4 bases and J by 2 bases, with 8 bases left in between. This CDR3 region has 13 residues. The CDR3 reads CASSHDNNYGYTF. Here the CDR3 DNA reads TGTGCCAGCTCACACGACAACAACTATGGCTACACCTTC.

This clonotype was counted only a few times. The rearrangement joins TRBV5-6 to TRBJ1-6, with 7 bases aligning to TRBD1. The CDR3 runs to 16 residues. Germline loops: CDR1 SGHDT, CDR2 YYEEEE. Losses at the gene ends were 2 bases for V and 6 bases for J; bases not matched to a gene: 8. CDR3 nucleotide sequence: TGTGCCAGCAGCTTATCCGGGACAGAGCTTAATTCACCCCTCCACTTT. It codes for CASSLSGTELNSPLHF.

The sample holds a few counts of this clonotype. The V and J genes are TRBV10-1 and TRBJ1-5, with TRBD1 as a possible D gene (5 bases). V was shortened by 9 bases and J by 7 bases, with 16 bases between the two germline ends. Germline values: CDR1 WNHNN, CDR2 SYGVQD (reference sequence). This CDR3 spans 13 amino acids. The CDR3 nucleotides are TGCGCCAGGGGGCAGGGACTGGAACAGCCCCAGCATTTT. Its translation is CARGQGLEQPQHF.